The next 25 T cell receptor beta chains were all read from a single sample in a study of type 1 and type 2 diabetes patients. The PCR template was genomic DNA. Amplification of the beta chain CDR3 used 30 forward and 13 reverse multiplex primers. A single record per CDR3 protein comes from TCRdb applying MiXCR to the multiplex PCR reads. Among some 250,000 distinct CDR3 sequences, over 45% were seen once, and the ten largest hold about 13%. Sequencing used peripheral blood mononuclear cells (PBMCs). The receptor set was obtained from a man in his late teens or twenties with type 2 diabetes.

This clonotype was observed a few times. J is TRBJ2-7 and V is TRBV19, with D perhaps matching TRBD1 (6 bases). CDR1 is LNHDA and CDR2 is SQIVND in the germline V gene (reference sequence). Trimming stripped 10 bases from V and 3 bases from J, with 16 bases between. The CDR3 extends over 13 amino acids. Here the CDR3 reads CATSDRINYEQYF. CDR3 DNA: TGTGCCACCAGCGACAGGATAAACTACGAGCAGTACTTC.

This sequence joins TRBV28 and TRBJ2-3; 9 bases align to TRBD2. V trimming: 7 bases; J trimming: 2 bases; junction bases outside the gene matches: 7. The CDR3 totals 15 residues. Germline V lookup: CDR1 MDHEN, CDR2 SYDVKM. The CDR3 coding sequence is TGTGCCAGCAACGCCGGCGGGGGGGCCACAGATACGCAGTATTTT. It yields the protein CASNAGGGATDTQYF.

Comments on this clonotype: Its ends do not fully match the called genes, so a read error is possible. This rearrangement joins TRBV13 to TRBJ2-7; 8 positions agree with TRBD1. Germline-derived CDR1 and CDR2 are PRHDT and FYEKMQ (reference sequence). The CDR3 is made up of 14 amino acids. CDR3 region: CAGSFGQGGDEQYF. The CDR3, as DNA: TGTGCCGGCAGCTTCGGACAGGGCGGTGACGAGCAGTACTTC.

CDR3 in amino acids: CASSLISDTSYEQYF. CDR3 in DNA: TGCGCCAGCAGCTTGATATCGGACACCTCCTACGAGCAGTACTTC. This rearrangement joins TRBV5-1 to TRBJ2-7; a weak D match, TRBD1 (5 bases). V gave up 1 base and J gave up 0 bases, with 11 bases separating them. The germline CDR1 and CDR2 sequences are SGHRS and YFSETQ. The CDR3 contains 15 residues.

The V gene is TRBV6-6, the J gene TRBJ2-3; D gene uncertain. The CDR3 spans 11 residues. The V and J ends lost 9 bases and 2 bases respectively, with 6 bases between them. Germline lookup yields CDR1 MNHNY and CDR2 SVGAGI (reference sequence). The CDR3 DNA follows: TGTGCCAGTCTGATCACAGATACGCAGTATTTT. Its protein product is CASLITDTQYF.

Notes on this clonotype: A much more abundant neighbour one base away suggests this may be a read error. The chain joins TRBV2 to TRBJ1-5; the D gene is possibly TRBD1 (5 bases). This CDR3 has 15 residues. The germline CDR1 and CDR2 sequences are SNHLY and FYNNEI. DNA for the CDR3: TGTGCCAGCAGTTACGGGACGGCTAGCAATCAGCTCCAGCATTTT. Amino acids: CASSYGTASNQLQHF.

The J gene is TRBJ1-1, the V gene TRBV12-3 or TRBV12-4; D is perhaps TRBD1 (5 bases). The CDR3 is 13 amino acids. Trimming cost V 5 bases and J 5 bases, with 12 bases left between them. Written as DNA, the CDR3 is TGTGCCAGCAGTAAGGGGTATCGGACTGAAGCTTTCTTT. Translated: CASSKGYRTEAFF.

This rearrangement joins TRBV2 to TRBJ2-7; D is unresolved. The ends were cut back, 5 bases at V and 2 bases at J, with 13 bases in the middle. The CDR3 extends over 14 amino acids. Germline CDR1 reads SNHLY; CDR2 reads FYNNEI. CDR3 coding DNA: TGTGCCAGCAGTTGGTCAGCCGGGCCCTACGAGCAGTACTTC. This gives the protein CASSWSAGPYEQYF.

The chain combines TRBV20-1 with TRBJ1-6; TRBD1 matches at 7 bases. The CDR3 sequence is 13 residues long. The J segment lost 8 bases and the V segment lost 4 bases, leaving 5 bases of the junction unmatched. Germline V gene data show CDR1 as DFQATT and CDR2 as SNEGSKA (reference sequence). As DNA, the CDR3 is TGCAGTGCTACCGGGACAGTATATTCACCCCTCCACTTT. Protein sequence: CSATGTVYSPLHF.

The chain carries TRBV19 and TRBJ1-1; D remains ambiguous. This CDR3 has 14 amino acids. Trimming stripped 6 bases from V and 4 bases from J, with 15 bases between. Per the germline V gene, CDR1 is LNHDA and CDR2 is SQIVND (reference sequence). This chain's CDR3 is CASRSSHGGTEAFF. The CDR3 bases are TGTGCCAGTAGAAGCAGCCACGGAGGCACTGAAGCTTTCTTT.

Here the CDR3 reads CASTWTGKANSPLHF. The CDR3 nucleotides are TGTGCCAGCACCTGGACAGGGAAGGCCAATTCACCCCTCCACTTT. V usage is TRBV27 and J usage is TRBJ1-6, with 8 positions matching TRBD1. Germline loops: CDR1 MNHEY, CDR2 SMNVEV (reference sequence). The CDR3 extends over 15 amino acids. The junction had 9 bases not matched to a gene; V was cut back by 7 bases and J by 7 bases.

This clonotype was detected only a few times. The gene calls are TRBV27 and TRBJ2-7; no reliable D call. The CDR3 length is 16 residues. In germline, CDR1 is MNHEY, CDR2 SMNVEV (reference sequence). V lost 4 bases and J lost 4, with 20 bases in between. The CDR3 coding sequence is TGTGCCAGCAGTTCTTCTTTTGGAAACCTGGGATACGAGCAGTACTTC. Amino acids: CASSSSFGNLGYEQYF.

This clonotype was seen more than once but under ten times. This sequence joins TRBV19 and TRBJ1-1, with 7 positions matching TRBD1. CDR3 length: 14 amino acids. V gave up 7 bases and J gave up 4 bases; unmatched junction bases: 9. Per the germline V gene, CDR1 is LNHDA and CDR2 is SQIVND (reference sequence). This chain's CDR3 is CASTHMTGFTEAFF. CDR3 sequence (DNA): TGTGCCAGTACCCATATGACAGGGTTCACTGAAGCTTTCTTT.

V is TRBV7-9 and J is TRBJ2-7, with 7 bases identical to TRBD1. Germline V gives CDR1 SEHNR, CDR2 FQNEAQ (reference sequence). The CDR3 length is 13 residues. V trimming: 4 bases; J trimming: 6 bases; junction bases outside the gene matches: 6. The CDR3 spells CASSWTGSIEQYF. DNA of the CDR3: TGTGCCAGCAGCTGGACAGGATCCATCGAGCAGTACTTC.

The chain is built from TRBV7-2 and TRBJ1-6; D remains ambiguous. The CDR3 is 17 amino acids. Trimming shortened V by 4 bases and J by 3 bases, and 16 bases separated the two germline ends. Germline values: CDR1 SGHTA, CDR2 FQGNSA. The CDR3 DNA sequence: TGTGCCAGCAGCTCCCCCCCGGGTGACTTCTATAATTCACCCCTCCACTTT. It yields the protein CASSSPPGDFYNSPLHF.

The table lists this clonotype with many counts. J is TRBJ1-2 and V is TRBV7-8, with D possibly TRBD1 on 6 matching bases. The CDR3 runs 15 residues. V gave up 1 base and J gave up 2 bases, with 11 bases separating them. Germline lookup yields CDR1 SGHVS and CDR2 FQNEAQ. CDR3 DNA: TGTGCCAGCAGCTTAGTACCCGACAGGAACTATGGCTACACCTTC. It yields the protein CASSLVPDRNYGYTF.

This clonotype was seen more than once but under ten times. V usage is TRBV28 and J usage is TRBJ2-2; D ambiguous. V lost 7 bases and J lost 9, with 12 bases in between. Germline CDR1 reads MDHEN; CDR2 reads SYDVKM. The CDR3 spans 12 residues. The CDR3: CASNSVGRELFF. CDR3 coding DNA: TGTGCCAGCAACTCGGTTGGACGGGAGCTGTTTTTT.

V and J are TRBV7-2 and TRBJ2-1; 9 positions match TRBD2. The CDR3 is 15 amino acids. Germline-derived CDR1 and CDR2 are SGHTA and FQGNSA. J was trimmed by 5 bases and V by 5 bases; bases with no gene match: 7. The chain's CDR3 is CASSHSGGLNNEQFF. In DNA form, the CDR3 reads TGTGCCAGCAGCCATAGCGGGGGATTAAACAATGAGCAGTTCTTC.

The sample holds a few counts of this clonotype. DNA of the CDR3: TGTGCCAGCAGCGCACACCCAGACAGTGGTAATGGCTACACCTTC. This sequence encodes CASSAHPDSGNGYTF. The rearrangement links TRBV9 to TRBJ1-2, with TRBD1 as a possible D gene (5 bases). V lost 3 bases and J 6 bases, leaving 18 bases between the germline ends. CDR3 length: 15 residues. From germline, CDR1 is SGDLS and CDR2 YYNGEE.

This clonotype was recorded a few times. This sequence joins TRBV4-1 and TRBJ2-3; no clear D. The V end lost 1 base, the J end lost 1 base, and 9 bases lay between the germline ends. Germline V gives CDR1 MGHRA, CDR2 YSYEKL. This CDR3 has 15 residues. CDR3 sequence reads: CASSQGRSGTDTQYF. CDR3 DNA sequence: TGCGCCAGCAGCCAAGGAAGGTCGGGCACAGATACGCAGTATTTT.

This sequence joins TRBV7-2 and TRBJ2-3; a possible D gene is TRBD2 (6 bases). The V gene's germline CDR1 is SGHTA and CDR2 FQGNSA. This CDR3 contains 15 residues. V was cut by 1 base and J by 5 bases, with 13 bases left in between. CDR3: CASSLGGTEVDTQYF. CDR3 bases: TGTGCCAGCAGCTTAGGCGGGACCGAAGTAGATACGCAGTATTTT.

The chain has TRBV27 and TRBJ2-7; D unresolved. The CDR3 length is 14 residues. The V gene's germline CDR1 is MNHEY and CDR2 SMNVEV (reference sequence). V gave up 8 bases and J gave up 3 bases, with 17 bases separating them. Here the CDR3 DNA reads TGTGCCAGCGGTCCAGAGGTAGCTTACTACGAGCAGTACTTC. Translated, it gives CASGPEVAYYEQYF.

The chain has TRBV6-6 and TRBJ2-3, with TRBD2 as a possible D gene (6 bases). The CDR3 loop spans 15 amino acids. The V end lost 5 bases, the J end lost 0 bases, and 12 bases lay between the germline ends. Germline assignment: CDR1 MNHNY and CDR2 SVGAGI (reference sequence). The CDR3 bases are TGTGCCAGCAGTGACGGGGGAGGCAGCACAGATACGCAGTATTTT. As protein: CASSDGGGSTDTQYF.

Comment on this clonotype: Since no conserved phenylalanine or tryptophan closes the CDR3, a read error is the likely cause. The chain couples TRBV4-3 to TRBJ1-2; a weak D match, TRBD1 (6 bases). The CDR3 contains 15 residues. V gave up 5 bases and J gave up 3 bases, with 16 bases separating them. Germline assignment: CDR1 LGHNA and CDR2 YSLEER. CDR3 residues: CASSSTGTPHYGYTL. The DNA of the CDR3 is TGCGCCAGCAGCTCTACCGGGACACCACACTATGGCTACACCCTC.

The CDR3 DNA is TGTGCCGAGTCCAGAGACACAGATACGCAGTATTTT. Its translation: CAESRDTDTQYF. This chain links TRBV7-9 with TRBJ2-3; unclear D gene. The CDR3 totals 12 residues. Germline V gene lookup returns CDR1 SEHNR and CDR2 FQNEAQ (reference sequence). Trimming took 11 bases from V and 2 from J, leaving 11 bases between them.